These 2 T cell receptor beta chains originate from one sample sequenced in a study of blood T cells in healthy people across ages. With a J-beta primer mix and a sample-barcoded 5' primer, a second PCR ran roughly 7 to 11 cycles. TCRdb redid the calling of the 5' RACE reads with MiXCR, one entry per CDR3 protein. This table holds roughly 800,000 distinct CDR3 sequences, 58% found once. Input material: blood. These receptor sequences come from a man aged 25 to 40 in good health.

Comment on this clonotype: One end of the junction varies from germline; a read error may be responsible. V and J are TRBV20-1 and TRBJ2-3, with 7 nucleotides matching TRBD1. CDR3 length: 17 residues. Germline lookup yields CDR1 DFQATT and CDR2 SNEGSKA (reference sequence). CDR3 loop: CSALYGTDGFGTDAQYF. CDR3 DNA sequence: TGCAGTGCCCTCTACGGGACAGATGGTTTTGGGACAGATGCGCAGTATTTT.

This clonotype turned up a few times. The V and J genes are TRBV28 and TRBJ2-7; TRBD2 might be the D (5 bases). The ends were cut back, 11 bases at V and 0 bases at J, with 11 bases in the middle. Looked up from germline, CDR1 is MDHEN and CDR2 is SYDVKM. The length of the CDR3 is 12 residues. CDR3 residues: CACRRNSYEQYF. CDR3 DNA sequence: TGTGCCTGTAGGAGGAACTCCTACGAGCAGTACTTC.